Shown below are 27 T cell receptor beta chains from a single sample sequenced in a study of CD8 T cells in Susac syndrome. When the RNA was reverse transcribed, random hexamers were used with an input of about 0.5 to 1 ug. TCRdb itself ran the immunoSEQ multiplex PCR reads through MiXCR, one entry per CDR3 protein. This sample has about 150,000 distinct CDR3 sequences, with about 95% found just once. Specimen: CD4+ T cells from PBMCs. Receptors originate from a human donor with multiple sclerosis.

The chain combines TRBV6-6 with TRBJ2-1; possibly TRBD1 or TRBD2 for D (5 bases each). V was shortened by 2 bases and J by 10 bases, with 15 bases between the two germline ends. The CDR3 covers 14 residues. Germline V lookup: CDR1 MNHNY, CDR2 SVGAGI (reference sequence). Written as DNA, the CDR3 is TGTGCCAGCAGTTACAAAAGAGGAGAGGGGGAGCAGTTCTTC. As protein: CASSYKRGEGEQFF.

The CDR3 DNA reads as TGTGCCAGCAGCGGGTCGGGACAGCGTCCCGAGCAGTACTTC. This gives the protein CASSGSGQRPEQYF. The chain links TRBV13 to TRBJ2-7; TRBD1 matches at 7 bases. The CDR3 is made up of 14 amino acids. Germline CDR1 PRHDT, CDR2 FYEKMQ (reference sequence). The V and J ends lost 5 bases and 6 bases, in that order; junction bases with no gene match: 10. Full variable domain (remainder filled in from reference TRBV13 and TRBJ2-7): AAGVIQSPRHLIKEKRETATLKCYPIPRHDTVYWYQQGPGQDPQFLISFYEKMQSDKGSIPDRFSAQQFSDYHSELNMSSLELGDSALYFCASSGSGQRPEQYFGPGTRLTVT.

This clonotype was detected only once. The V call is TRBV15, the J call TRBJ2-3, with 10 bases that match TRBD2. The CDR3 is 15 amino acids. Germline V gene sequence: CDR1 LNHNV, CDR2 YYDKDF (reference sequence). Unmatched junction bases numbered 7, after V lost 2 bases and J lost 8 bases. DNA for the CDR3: TGTGCCACCAGCAGATCTTCGCTAGCGGGAGTTACGCAGTATTTT. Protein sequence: CATSRSSLAGVTQYF. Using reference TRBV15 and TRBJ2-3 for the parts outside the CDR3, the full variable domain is DAMVIQNPRYQVTQFGKPVTLSCSQTLNHNVMYWYQQKSSQAPKLLFHYYDKDFNNEADTPDNFQSRRPNTSFCFLDIRSPGLGDTAMYLCATSRSSLAGVTQYFGPGTRLTVL.

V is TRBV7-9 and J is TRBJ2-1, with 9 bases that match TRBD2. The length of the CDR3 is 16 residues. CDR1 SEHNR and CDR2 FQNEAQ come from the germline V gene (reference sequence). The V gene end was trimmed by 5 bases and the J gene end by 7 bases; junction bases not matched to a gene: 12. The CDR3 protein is CASSQTGLAGTNEQFF. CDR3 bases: TGTGCCAGCAGCCAGACGGGGCTAGCGGGAACGAATGAGCAGTTCTTC.

The CDR3 DNA follows: TGCAGCGCCAAACAGGGGCAGGATTCACCCCTCCACTTT. This gives the protein CSAKQGQDSPLHF. The chain uses TRBV29-1 and TRBJ1-6, with 7 bases aligning to TRBD1. The V segment lost 7 bases and the J segment 8 bases; nucleotides outside the gene matches: 8. The CDR3 runs to 13 residues. Per germline, CDR1 SQVTM and CDR2 ANQGSEA.

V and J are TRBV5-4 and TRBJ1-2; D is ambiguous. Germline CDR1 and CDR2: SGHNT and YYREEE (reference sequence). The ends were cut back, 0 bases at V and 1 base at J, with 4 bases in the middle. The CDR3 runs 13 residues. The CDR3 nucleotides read TGTGCCAGCAGCTTGGACCATAACTATGGCTACACCTTC. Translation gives CASSLDHNYGYTF.

The chain's CDR3 is CSARTTSDVDTQYF. The CDR3 nucleotides read TGCAGTGCTAGAACGACTAGCGATGTAGATACGCAGTATTTT. The J gene is TRBJ2-3, the V gene TRBV20-1; 8 positions agree with TRBD2. V lost 2 bases to trimming and J lost 5 bases; unmatched junction nucleotides: 6. Germline values: CDR1 DFQATT, CDR2 SNEGSKA (reference sequence). This CDR3 comprises 14 residues.

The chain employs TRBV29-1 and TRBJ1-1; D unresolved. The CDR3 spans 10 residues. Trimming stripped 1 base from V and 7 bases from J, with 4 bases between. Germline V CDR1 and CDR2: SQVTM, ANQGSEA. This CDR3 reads CSVEAREAFF. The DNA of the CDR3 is TGCAGCGTTGAAGCCCGTGAAGCTTTCTTT.

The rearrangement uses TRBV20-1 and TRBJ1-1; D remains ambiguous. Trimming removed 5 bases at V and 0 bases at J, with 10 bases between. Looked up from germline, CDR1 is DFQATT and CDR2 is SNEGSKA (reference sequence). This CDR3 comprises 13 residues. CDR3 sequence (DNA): TGCAGTGCTGGCGGTCAGTTGAACACTGAAGCTTTCTTT. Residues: CSAGGQLNTEAFF.

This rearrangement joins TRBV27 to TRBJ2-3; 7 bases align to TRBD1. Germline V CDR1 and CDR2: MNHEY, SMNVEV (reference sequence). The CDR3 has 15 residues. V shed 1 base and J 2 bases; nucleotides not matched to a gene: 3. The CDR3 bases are TGTGCCAGCAGTTTATGGGACAGCAACACAGATACGCAGTATTTT. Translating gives CASSLWDSNTDTQYF.

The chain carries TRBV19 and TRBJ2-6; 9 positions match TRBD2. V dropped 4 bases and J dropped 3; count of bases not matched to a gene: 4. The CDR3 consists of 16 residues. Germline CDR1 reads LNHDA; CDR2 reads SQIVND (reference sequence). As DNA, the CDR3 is TGTGCCAGTAGTACCCCGCGGGGGGGTGGGGCCAACGTCCTGACTTTC. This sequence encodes CASSTPRGGGANVLTF.

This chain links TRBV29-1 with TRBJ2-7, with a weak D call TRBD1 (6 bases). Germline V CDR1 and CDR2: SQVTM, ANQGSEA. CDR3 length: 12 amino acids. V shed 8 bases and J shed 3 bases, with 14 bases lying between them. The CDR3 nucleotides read TGCAGCACAGGCCAGGGGAGCTACGAGCAGTACTTC. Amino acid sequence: CSTGQGSYEQYF.

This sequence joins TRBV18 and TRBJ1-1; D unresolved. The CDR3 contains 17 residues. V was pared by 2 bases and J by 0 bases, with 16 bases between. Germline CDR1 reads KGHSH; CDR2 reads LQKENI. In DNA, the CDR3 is TGTGCCAGCTCACCAATGGGAGTTGCTCGGATGAACACTGAAGCTTTCTTT. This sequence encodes CASSPMGVARMNTEAFF.

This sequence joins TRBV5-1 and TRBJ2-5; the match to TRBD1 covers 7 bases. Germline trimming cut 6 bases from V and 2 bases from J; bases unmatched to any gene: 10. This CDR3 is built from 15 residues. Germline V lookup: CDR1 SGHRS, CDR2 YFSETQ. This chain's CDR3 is CASTEGDSSQETQYF. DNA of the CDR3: TGCGCCAGCACCGAAGGGGACAGCTCGCAAGAGACCCAGTACTTC.

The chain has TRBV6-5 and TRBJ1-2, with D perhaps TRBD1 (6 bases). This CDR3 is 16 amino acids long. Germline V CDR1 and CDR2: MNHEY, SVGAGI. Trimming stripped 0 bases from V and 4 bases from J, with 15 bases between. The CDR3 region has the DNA TGTGCCAGCAGTTACTCGAGTCCACAGGGTCTCTATGGCTACACCTTC. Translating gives CASSYSSPQGLYGYTF.

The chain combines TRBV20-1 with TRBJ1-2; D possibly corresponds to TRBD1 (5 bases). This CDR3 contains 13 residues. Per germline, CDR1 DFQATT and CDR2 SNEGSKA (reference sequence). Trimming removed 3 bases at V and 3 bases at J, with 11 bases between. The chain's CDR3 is CSARGGFDYGYTF. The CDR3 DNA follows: TGCAGTGCTAGGGGGGGGTTCGACTATGGCTACACCTTC.

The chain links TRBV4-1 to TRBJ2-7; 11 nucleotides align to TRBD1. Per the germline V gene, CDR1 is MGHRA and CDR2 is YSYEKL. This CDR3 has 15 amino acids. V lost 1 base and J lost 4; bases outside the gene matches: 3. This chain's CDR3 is CASSQVGTGGYEQYF. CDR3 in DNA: TGCGCCAGCAGCCAAGTCGGGACAGGGGGTTACGAGCAGTACTTC.

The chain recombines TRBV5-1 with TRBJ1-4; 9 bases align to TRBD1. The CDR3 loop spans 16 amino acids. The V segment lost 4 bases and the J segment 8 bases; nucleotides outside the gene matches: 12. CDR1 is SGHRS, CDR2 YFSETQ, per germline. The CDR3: CASSPLGQGRREKLFF. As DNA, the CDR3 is TGCGCCAGCAGCCCGTTGGGACAGGGTCGGAGAGAAAAACTGTTTTTT.

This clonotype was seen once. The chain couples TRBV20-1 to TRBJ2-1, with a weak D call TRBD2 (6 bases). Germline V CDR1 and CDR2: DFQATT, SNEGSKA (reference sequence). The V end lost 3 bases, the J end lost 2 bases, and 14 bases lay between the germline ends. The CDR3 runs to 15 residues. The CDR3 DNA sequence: TGCAGTGCTAGCATAACCGGGACTCCCTACAATGAGCAGTTCTTC. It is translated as CSASITGTPYNEQFF.

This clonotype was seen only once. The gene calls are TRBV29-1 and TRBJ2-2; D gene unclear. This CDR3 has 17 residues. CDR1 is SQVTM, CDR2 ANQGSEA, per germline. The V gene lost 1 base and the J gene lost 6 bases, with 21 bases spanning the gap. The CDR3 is CSVEAPSTWLFPGELFF. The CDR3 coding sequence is TGCAGCGTTGAAGCTCCCTCGACTTGGTTATTCCCCGGGGAGCTGTTTTTT.

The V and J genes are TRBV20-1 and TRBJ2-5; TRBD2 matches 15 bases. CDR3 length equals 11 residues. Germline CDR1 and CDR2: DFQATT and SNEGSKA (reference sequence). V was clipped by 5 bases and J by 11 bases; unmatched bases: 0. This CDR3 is CSAGLAGGQYF. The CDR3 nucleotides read TGCAGTGCTGGACTAGCGGGGGGGCAGTACTTC.

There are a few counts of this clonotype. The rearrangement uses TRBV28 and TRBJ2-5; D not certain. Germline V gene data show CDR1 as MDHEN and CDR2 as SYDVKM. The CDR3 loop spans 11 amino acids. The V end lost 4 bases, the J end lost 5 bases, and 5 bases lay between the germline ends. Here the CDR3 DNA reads TGTGCCAGCAGTTCGAAGGAGACCCAGTACTTC. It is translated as CASSSKETQYF. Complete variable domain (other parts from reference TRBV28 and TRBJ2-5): DVKVTQSSRYLVKRTGEKVFLECVQDMDHENMFWYRQDPGLGLRLIYFSYDVKMKEKGDIPEGYSVSREKKERFSLILESASTNQTSMYLCASSSKETQYFGPGTRLLVL.

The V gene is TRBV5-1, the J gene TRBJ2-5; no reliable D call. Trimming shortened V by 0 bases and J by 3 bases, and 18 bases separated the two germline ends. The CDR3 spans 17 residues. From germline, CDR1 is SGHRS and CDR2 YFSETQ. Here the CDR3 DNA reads TGCGCCAGCAGCTTGGGTCTACGCAGTCATAAGGAAGAGACCCAGTACTTC. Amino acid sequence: CASSLGLRSHKEETQYF.

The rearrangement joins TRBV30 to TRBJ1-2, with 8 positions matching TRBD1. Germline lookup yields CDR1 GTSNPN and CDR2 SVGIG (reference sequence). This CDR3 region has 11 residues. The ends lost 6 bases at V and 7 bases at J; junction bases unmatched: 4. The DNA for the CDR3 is TGTGCCTGTGGACAGGGAGGTGGCTACACCTTC. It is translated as CACGQGGGYTF.

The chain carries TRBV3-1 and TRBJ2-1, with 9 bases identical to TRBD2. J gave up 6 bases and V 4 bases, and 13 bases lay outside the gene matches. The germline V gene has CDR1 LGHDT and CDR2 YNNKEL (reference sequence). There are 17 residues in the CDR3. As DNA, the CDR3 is TGTGCCAGCAGCCGAGCTAGCGGGACCCAGGTGGGCAATGAGCAGTTCTTC. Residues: CASSRASGTQVGNEQFF.

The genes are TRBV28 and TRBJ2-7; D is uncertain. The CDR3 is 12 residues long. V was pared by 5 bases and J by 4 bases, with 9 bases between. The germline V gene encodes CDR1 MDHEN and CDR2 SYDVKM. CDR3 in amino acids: CASSLQQYEQYF. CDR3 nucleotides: TGTGCCAGCAGTCTACAACAGTACGAGCAGTACTTC.

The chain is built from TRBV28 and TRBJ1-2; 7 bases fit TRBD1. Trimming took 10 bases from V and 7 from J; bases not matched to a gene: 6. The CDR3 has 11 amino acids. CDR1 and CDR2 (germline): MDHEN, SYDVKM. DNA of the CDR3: TGTGCCACCAAGACAGGGTTTGGCTACACCTTC. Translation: CATKTGFGYTF.